This T cell receptor (beta chain) was captured by sequencing in a study of blood T cell repertoires in COVID-19. Study-wide context: Researchers got acute and convalescent COVID-19 samples from the United States, Italy and Spain. T cells, B-cell-depleted T cells, or PBMCs provided the cDNA or gDNA that served as material.

V lost 3 bases to trimming and J lost 5 bases, with 16 bases between them. Germline loops: CDR1 MDHEN, CDR2 SYDVKM. The CDR3 has 15 amino acids. Authors' analysis steps: Using reference gene primer amplification, nucleated cell counts were estimated. Clones were sequenced by immunoSEQ multiplex PCR, and TCRdb holds only the in-frame ones, with some missing. That table is the source of V, J and clone size, and D and trimming were worked out from the DNA. The sample carries 150,000 or so clones, around 85% recorded once. Sequencing was done on a sample of peripheral blood. This receptor was obtained from a man in his sixties with acute or convalescent COVID-19. V and J are TRBV28 and TRBJ1-2; D possibly corresponds to TRBD1 (5 bases). This CDR3 is CASSFPYPQEYGYTF. CDR3 bases: TGTGCCAGCAGTTTCCCCTACCCACAGGAGTATGGCTACACCTTC.